Sequencing of this T cell receptor (beta chain) was carried out in a study of CD8+ T cells in alopecia areata. Treatment given: oral pan-JAK inhibitor, 5-10 mg twice daily. The study's findings and limits: Lesional scalp displayed greater clonality than normal scalp, most notably in alopecia totalis/universalis. While tofacitinib was given, many expanded lesional clones persisted in scalp and blood. Treatment with tofacitinib significantly lowered scalp clonality and reduced expanded CD8+ clones among the top 100.

cDNA prepared by RNA extraction and subsequent reverse transcription served as the template for sequencing. Assay used: immunoSEQ multiplex PCR; TCRdb lists only in-frame clones, some missing. The sample carries under 200,000 clones, less than 80% recorded once. For this clone: As yet, its antigen is unknown.

There are 14 residues in the CDR3. Germline V gives CDR1 SGHRS, CDR2 YFSETQ. The germline V and J ends were trimmed by 0 bases and 2 bases, with 5 bases remaining between them. The V gene is TRBV5-1, the J gene TRBJ2-2; no clear D gene. The source was CD4+ T cells sorted from blood, collected at week 24, from a patient treated with tofacitinib. The sequence derives from a human donor with alopecia areata. The CDR3, as DNA: TGCGCCAGCAGCTTGGGGAGAAACACCGGGGAGCTGTTTTTT. It specifies CASSLGRNTGELFF.